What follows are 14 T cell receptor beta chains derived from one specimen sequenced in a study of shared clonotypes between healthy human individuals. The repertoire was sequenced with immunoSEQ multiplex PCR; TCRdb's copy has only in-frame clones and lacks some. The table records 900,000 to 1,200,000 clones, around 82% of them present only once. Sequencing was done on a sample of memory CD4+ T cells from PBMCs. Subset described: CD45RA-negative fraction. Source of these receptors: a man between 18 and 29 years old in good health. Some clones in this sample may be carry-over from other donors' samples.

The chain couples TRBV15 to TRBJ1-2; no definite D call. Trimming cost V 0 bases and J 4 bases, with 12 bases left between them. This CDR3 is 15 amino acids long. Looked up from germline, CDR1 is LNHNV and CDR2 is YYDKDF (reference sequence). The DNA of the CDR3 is TGTGCCACCAGCAGAGATCTAGGCCAGATCTATGGCTACACCTTC. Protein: CATSRDLGQIYGYTF. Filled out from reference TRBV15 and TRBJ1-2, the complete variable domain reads DAMVIQNPRYQVTQFGKPVTLSCSQTLNHNVMYWYQQKSSQAPKLLFHYYDKDFNNEADTPDNFQSRRPNTSFCFLDIRSPGLGDTAMYLCATSRDLGQIYGYTFGSGTRLTVV.

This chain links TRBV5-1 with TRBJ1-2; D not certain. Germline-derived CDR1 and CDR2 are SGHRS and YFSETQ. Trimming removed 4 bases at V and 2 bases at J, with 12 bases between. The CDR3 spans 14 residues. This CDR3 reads CASSAMTANYGYTF. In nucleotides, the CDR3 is TGCGCCAGCAGCGCAATGACGGCGAACTATGGCTACACCTTC.

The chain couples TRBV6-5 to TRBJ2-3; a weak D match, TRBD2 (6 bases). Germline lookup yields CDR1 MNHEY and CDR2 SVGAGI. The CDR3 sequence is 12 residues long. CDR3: CARSGDTDTQYF. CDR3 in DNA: TGTGCTCGGTCGGGGGACACAGATACGCAGTATTTT.

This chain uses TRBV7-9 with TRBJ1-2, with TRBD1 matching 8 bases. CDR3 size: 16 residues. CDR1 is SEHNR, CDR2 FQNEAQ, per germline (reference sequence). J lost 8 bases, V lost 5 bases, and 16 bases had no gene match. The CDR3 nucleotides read TGTGCCAGCAGCCGGTCGGACAGGGTGTTGACGGAGGGCTACACCTTC. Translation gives CASSRSDRVLTEGYTF.

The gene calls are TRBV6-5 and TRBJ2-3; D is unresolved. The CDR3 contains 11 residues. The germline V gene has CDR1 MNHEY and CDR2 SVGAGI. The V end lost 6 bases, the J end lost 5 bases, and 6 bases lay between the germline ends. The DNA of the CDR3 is TGTGCCAGCAGGATGGGAGATACGCAGTATTTT. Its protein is CASRMGDTQYF.

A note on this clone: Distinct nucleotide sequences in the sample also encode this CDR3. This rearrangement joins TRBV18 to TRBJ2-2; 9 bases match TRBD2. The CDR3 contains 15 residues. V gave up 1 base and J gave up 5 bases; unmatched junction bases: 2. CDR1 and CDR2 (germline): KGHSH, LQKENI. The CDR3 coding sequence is TGTGCCAGCTCACCACGACTAGCGGATACCGGGGAGCTGTTTTTT. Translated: CASSPRLADTGELFF.

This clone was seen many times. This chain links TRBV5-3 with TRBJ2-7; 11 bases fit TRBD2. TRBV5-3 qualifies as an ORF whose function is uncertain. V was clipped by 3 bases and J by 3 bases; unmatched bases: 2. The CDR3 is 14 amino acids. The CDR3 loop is CARSSGLAGYEQYF. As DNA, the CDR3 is TGTGCCAGAAGCTCAGGACTAGCGGGCTACGAGCAGTACTTC.

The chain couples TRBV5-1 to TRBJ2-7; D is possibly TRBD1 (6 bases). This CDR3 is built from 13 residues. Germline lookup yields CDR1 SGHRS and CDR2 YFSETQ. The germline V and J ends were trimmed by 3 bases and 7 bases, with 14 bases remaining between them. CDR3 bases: TGCGCCAGCAGCTCCGAGGCCGACAGGGAGCAGTACTTC. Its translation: CASSSEADREQYF.

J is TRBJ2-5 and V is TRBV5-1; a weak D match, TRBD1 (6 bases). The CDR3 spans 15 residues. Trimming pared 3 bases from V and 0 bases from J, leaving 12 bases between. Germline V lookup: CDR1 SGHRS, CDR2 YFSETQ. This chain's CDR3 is CASSWSGTNQETQYF. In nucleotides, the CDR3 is TGCGCCAGCAGCTGGTCCGGGACAAACCAAGAGACCCAGTACTTC.

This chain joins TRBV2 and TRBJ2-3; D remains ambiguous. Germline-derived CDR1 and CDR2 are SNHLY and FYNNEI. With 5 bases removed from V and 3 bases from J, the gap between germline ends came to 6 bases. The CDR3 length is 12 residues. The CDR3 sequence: CASSLLTDTQYF. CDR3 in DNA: TGTGCCAGCAGTCTCCTGACAGATACGCAGTATTTT.

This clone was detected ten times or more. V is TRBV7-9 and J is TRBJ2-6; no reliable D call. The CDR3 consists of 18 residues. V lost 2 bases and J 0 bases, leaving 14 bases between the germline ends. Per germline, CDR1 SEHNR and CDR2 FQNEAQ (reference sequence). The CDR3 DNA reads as TGTGCCAGCAGCTTAAAGGTCGATCTCTTCTCTGGGGCCAACGTCCTGACTTTC. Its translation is CASSLKVDLFSGANVLTF. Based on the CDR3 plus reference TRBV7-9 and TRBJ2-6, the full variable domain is DTGVSQNPRHKITKRGQNVTFRCDPISEHNRLYWYRQTLGQGPEFLTYFQNEAQLEKSRLLSDRFSAERPKGSFSTLEIQRTEQGDSAMYLCASSLKVDLFSGANVLTFGAGSRLTVL.

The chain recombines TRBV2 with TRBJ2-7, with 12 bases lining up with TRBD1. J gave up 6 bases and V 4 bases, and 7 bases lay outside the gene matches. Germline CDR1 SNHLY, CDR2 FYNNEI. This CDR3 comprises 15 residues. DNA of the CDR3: TGTGCCAGCAGTGCAGGGACAGGGGGCTTGGGCGAGCAGTACTTC. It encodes CASSAGTGGLGEQYF.

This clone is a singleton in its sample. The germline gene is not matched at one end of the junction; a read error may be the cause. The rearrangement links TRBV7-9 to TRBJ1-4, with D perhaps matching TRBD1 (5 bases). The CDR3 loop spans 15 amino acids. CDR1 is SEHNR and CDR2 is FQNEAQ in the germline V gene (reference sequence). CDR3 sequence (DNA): TGCGCCAGCACCCCCGCGGGGGGAACTAATGAAAAACTGTTTTTT. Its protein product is CASTPAGGTNEKLFF.

The chain's CDR3 is CASRGSPQETQYF. CDR3 sequence (DNA): TGCGCCAGCCGAGGGAGTCCGCAAGAGACCCAGTACTTC. This rearrangement joins TRBV4-1 to TRBJ2-5, with TRBD2 as a possible D gene (5 bases). CDR3 length equals 13 residues. V lost 8 bases and J lost 2, with 12 bases in between. Germline CDR1 reads MGHRA; CDR2 reads YSYEKL.